Listed here are 27 T cell receptor beta chains from one sample, sequenced in a study of shared clonotypes between healthy human individuals. Method: immunoSEQ multiplex PCR; TCRdb's copy keeps in-frame clones and lacks some. This table has over a million clones, roughly 96% appearing once. What was sequenced was naive CD4+ T cells sorted from blood. The subset was: CD45RA+ positively selected. The receptors originated from a man aged 25-45 years in good health.

The chain links TRBV7-8 to TRBJ1-3, with D perhaps matching TRBD1 (5 bases). The CDR3 is 14 residues long. The germline CDR1 and CDR2 sequences are SGHVS and FQNEAQ. V dropped 6 bases and J dropped 9 bases, with 18 bases sitting between them. CDR3 region: CASSRTGGEGTIYF. CDR3 in DNA: TGTGCCAGCAGTCGCACCGGGGGAGAGGGCACCATATATTTT.

This sequence joins TRBV28 and TRBJ1-5; D is perhaps TRBD1 (6 bases). This CDR3 is 14 amino acids long. V was clipped by 5 bases and J by 5 bases, with 13 bases between them. CDR1 is MDHEN and CDR2 is SYDVKM in the germline V gene. The CDR3 DNA reads as TGTGCCAGCAGTCCCCCCGGGGGGCATCAGCCCCAGCATTTT. It encodes CASSPPGGHQPQHF.

CDR3 sequence (DNA): TGTGCCAGCAGTTCGTTAGCAGGGGTGATCACTGAAGCTTTCTTT. It codes for CASSSLAGVITEAFF. The chain carries TRBV7-9 and TRBJ1-1; possible D gene TRBD1, 6 bases. V was trimmed by 6 bases and J by 4 bases, leaving 18 bases between them. From germline, CDR1 is SEHNR and CDR2 FQNEAQ (reference sequence). The CDR3 runs to 15 residues.

The chain recombines TRBV29-1 with TRBJ2-1; 8 positions agree with TRBD2. CDR1 SQVTM and CDR2 ANQGSEA come from the germline V gene. CDR3 length equals 17 residues. CDR3 sequence reads: CSSTPFASGSSYNEQFF. The CDR3 DNA follows: TGCAGTAGTACTCCATTCGCGAGCGGGAGCTCCTACAATGAGCAGTTCTTC.

The chain carries TRBV30 and TRBJ1-3, with D perhaps TRBD1 (5 bases). The CDR3 sequence is 16 residues long. In germline, CDR1 is GTSNPN, CDR2 SVGIG (reference sequence). V was shortened by 5 bases and J by 4 bases, with 21 bases between the two germline ends. CDR3 amino acids: CAWDEHTGVGGNTIYF. The CDR3 DNA reads as TGTGCCTGGGACGAGCATACGGGGGTAGGAGGAAACACCATATATTTT.

The chain has TRBV21-1 and TRBJ1-5. TRBV21-1 is designated a pseudogene. CDR3 size: 16 residues. DNA of the CDR3: TGTGCCAGCAGCAACTCATGGGGTAAGAGCAATCAGCCCCAGCATTTT. The encoded protein is CASSNSWGKSNQPQHF.

The V call is TRBV28, the J call TRBJ2-1, with D maybe TRBD2 (8 bases). This CDR3 contains 20 residues. V dropped 3 bases and J dropped 9 bases, with 33 bases sitting between them. Germline assignment: CDR1 MDHEN and CDR2 SYDVKM. The CDR3 nucleotides read TGTGCCAGCAGTTTGGTTGGCAGGGTGGCCGGGAGGGGGCAAGGGGTTGAGCAGTTCTTC. It specifies CASSLVGRVAGRGQGVEQFF.

The V and J genes are TRBV6-5 and TRBJ2-3; TRBD2 agrees at 9 bases. Germline V CDR1 and CDR2: MNHEY, SVGAGI. The CDR3 runs to 14 residues. V dropped 6 bases and J dropped 5; count of bases not matched to a gene: 6. The CDR3 sequence: CASSSLAGRDTQYF. As DNA, the CDR3 is TGTGCCAGCAGCTCCCTAGCGGGAAGAGATACGCAGTATTTT.

The chain recombines TRBV7-8 with TRBJ1-1; TRBD1 is a possible D gene (5 bases). Trimming cost V 1 base and J 3 bases, with 15 bases left between them. Germline CDR1 SGHVS, CDR2 FQNEAQ. The CDR3 sequence is 16 residues long. This chain's CDR3 is CASSLDLSLGHTEAFF. DNA for the CDR3: TGTGCCAGCAGCTTAGACTTGAGCTTGGGGCACACTGAAGCTTTCTTT.

J is TRBJ2-1 and V is TRBV11-3; TRBD2 aligns across 10 bases. Germline lookup yields CDR1 SGHNT and CDR2 YENEEA. There are 13 residues in the CDR3. Trimming removed 5 bases from V and 9 bases from J; junction bases left unmatched: 4. The CDR3 DNA reads as TGTGCCAGCAGCCGTCGACTAGCGGGTGAGCAGTTCTTC. Protein product: CASSRRLAGEQFF.

As for this clone: Other DNA sequences in the same sample also yield this CDR3. This sequence joins TRBV2 and TRBJ2-1; no definite D call. The germline gives CDR1 SNHLY, CDR2 FYNNEI. The CDR3 loop spans 14 amino acids. V was cut by 0 bases and J by 3 bases, with 6 bases left in between. The chain's CDR3 is CASSEAGRYNEQFF. DNA of the CDR3: TGTGCCAGCAGTGAAGCGGGCCGCTACAATGAGCAGTTCTTC.

The chain combines TRBV5-4 with TRBJ1-1; 9 nucleotides agree with TRBD1. Trimming removed 4 bases from V and 6 bases from J; junction bases left unmatched: 4. Germline-derived CDR1 and CDR2 are SGHNT and YYREEE (reference sequence). The CDR3 is 13 amino acids. This CDR3 is CASSDRGVAEAFF. The CDR3 nucleotides are TGTGCCAGCAGCGACAGGGGGGTGGCTGAAGCTTTCTTT. Full variable domain (missing parts from reference TRBV5-4 and TRBJ1-1): ETGVTQSPTHLIKTRGQQVTLRCSSQSGHNTVSWYQQALGQGPQFIFQYYREEENGRGNFPPRFSGLQFPNYSSELNVNALELDDSALYLCASSDRGVAEAFFGQGTRLTVV.

The chain joins TRBV6-1 to TRBJ2-1, with D perhaps matching TRBD2 (5 bases). There are 17 residues in the CDR3. The germline V gene has CDR1 MNHNS and CDR2 SASEGT. Trimming removed 0 bases from V and 4 bases from J, with 16 bases in between. The CDR3 nucleotides are TGTGCCAGCAGTGAAGCGTTAGGGCCTAGCCGATACAATGAGCAGTTCTTC. This encodes CASSEALGPSRYNEQFF.

The chain is built from TRBV5-6 and TRBJ2-7; TRBD1 might be the D (5 bases). The CDR3 loop spans 14 amino acids. The V gene's germline CDR1 is SGHDT and CDR2 YYEEEE. Trimming stripped 0 bases from V and 2 bases from J, with 9 bases between. The CDR3 protein is CASSLGQPTYEQYF. The DNA for the CDR3 is TGTGCCAGCAGCTTGGGACAGCCGACCTACGAGCAGTACTTC. The full variable domain, its missing parts supplied by reference TRBV5-6 and TRBJ2-7, is DAGVTQSPTHLIKTRGQQVTLRCSPKSGHDTVSWYQQALGQGPQFIFQYYEEEERQRGNFPDRFSGHQFPNYSSELNVNALLLGDSALYLCASSLGQPTYEQYFGPGTRLTVT.

This chain connects TRBV28 to TRBJ2-5, with 7 bases fitting TRBD2. CDR1 and CDR2 (germline): MDHEN, SYDVKM. J lost 4 bases, V lost 2 bases, and 10 bases had no gene match. CDR3 length: 16 amino acids. The CDR3 loop reads CASSLGAGPGAETQYF. In DNA form, the CDR3 reads TGTGCCAGCAGTTTAGGAGCGGGACCAGGAGCAGAGACCCAGTACTTC.

Remarks on this clone: The junction departs from the called germline gene at one end, perhaps through a read error. The genes are TRBV20-1 and TRBJ2-1; D is ambiguous. CDR1 is DFQATT, CDR2 SNEGSKA, per germline (reference sequence). CDR3 length: 10 residues. CDR3 DNA: TGCAGTGCAAGAGGAGCGCGGCAGTTCTTC. Translation gives CSARGARQFF.

The rearrangement joins TRBV28 to TRBJ1-5; a weak D match, TRBD1 (5 bases). Germline V CDR1 and CDR2: MDHEN, SYDVKM. The CDR3 is made up of 16 amino acids. With 6 bases removed from V and 2 bases from J, the gap between germline ends came to 17 bases. This CDR3 reads CASSSSERGGNQPQHF. CDR3 coding DNA: TGTGCCAGCAGCTCATCTGAGAGGGGAGGCAATCAGCCCCAGCATTTT.

This chain joins TRBV9 and TRBJ2-2, with 7 bases identical to TRBD2. The germline V gene encodes CDR1 SGDLS and CDR2 YYNGEE. Trimming at V came to 0 bases and at J to 5 bases, leaving 4 bases not matched to a gene. This CDR3 spans 15 amino acids. The chain's CDR3 is CASSVEPAGTGELFF. The CDR3, as DNA: TGTGCCAGCAGCGTAGAGCCAGCGGGAACCGGGGAGCTGTTTTTT.

The gene calls are TRBV9 and TRBJ1-2; tentatively, D is TRBD1 (5 bases). V lost 1 base to trimming and J lost 5 bases, with 9 bases between them. This CDR3 is 13 amino acids long. CDR1 SGDLS and CDR2 YYNGEE come from the germline V gene. The CDR3 protein is CASSVRAGYGYTF. In nucleotides, the CDR3 is TGTGCCAGCAGCGTAAGGGCAGGGTATGGCTACACCTTC.

This rearrangement joins TRBV14 to TRBJ2-2; D gene unclear. Germline loops: CDR1 SGHDN, CDR2 FVKESK. The CDR3 is made up of 15 amino acids. V was cut by 4 bases and J by 1 base, with 10 bases left in between. The CDR3: CASSLLIRNTGELFF. The DNA of the CDR3 is TGTGCCAGCAGCCTTTTAATCAGGAACACCGGGGAGCTGTTTTTT.

J is TRBJ2-1 and V is TRBV2; 14 bases align to TRBD2. Germline CDR1 is SNHLY and CDR2 is FYNNEI. CDR3 size: 18 residues. V trimming: 0 bases; J trimming: 6 bases; junction bases outside the gene matches: 7. The CDR3 region is CASSEAGLAGVGRNEQFF. CDR3 DNA sequence: TGTGCCAGCAGTGAAGCGGGACTAGCGGGAGTGGGGCGCAATGAGCAGTTCTTC.

The rearrangement joins TRBV27 to TRBJ2-2; no reliable D call. V was pared by 2 bases and J by 5 bases, with 18 bases between. The germline CDR1 and CDR2 sequences are MNHEY and SMNVEV (reference sequence). The CDR3 is made up of 17 amino acids. CDR3: CASSLSQRKGNTGELFF. The CDR3 DNA is TGTGCCAGCAGTTTAAGCCAACGCAAGGGTAATACCGGGGAGCTGTTTTTT.

Comment on this clone: In the same sample, other DNA sequences code for this CDR3. Here the CDR3 reads CASSPPRLYEQYF. The CDR3 DNA reads TGTGCCAGCTCACCACCGAGGCTTTACGAGCAGTACTTC. This rearrangement joins TRBV18 to TRBJ2-7, with D unresolved. The V end lost 0 bases, the J end lost 4 bases, and 7 bases lay between the germline ends. This CDR3 contains 13 residues. Germline lookup yields CDR1 KGHSH and CDR2 LQKENI.

Regarding this clone: This same CDR3 is encoded by further DNA sequences in the sample. This sequence joins TRBV7-7 and TRBJ1-1; the D gene is possibly TRBD1 (5 bases). This CDR3 is 13 amino acids long. The germline gives CDR1 SSHAT, CDR2 FNYEAQ (reference sequence). The V gene lost 5 bases and the J gene lost 2 bases, with 9 bases spanning the gap. In DNA, the CDR3 is TGTGCCAGCAGCCTCGACAGAAACACTGAAGCTTTCTTT. Amino acid sequence: CASSLDRNTEAFF.

This sequence joins TRBV5-1 and TRBJ2-7; 9 bases line up with TRBD2. From germline, CDR1 is SGHRS and CDR2 YFSETQ. The CDR3 extends over 16 amino acids. V gave up 2 bases and J gave up 1 base; unmatched junction bases: 7. The CDR3 DNA is TGCGCCAGCAGCTTCGGTAGCGGGGGATTTTCCTACGAGCAGTACTTC. Its translation is CASSFGSGGFSYEQYF.

V is TRBV19 and J is TRBJ2-1; D not resolved. The CDR3 totals 13 residues. Germline CDR1 reads LNHDA; CDR2 reads SQIVND (reference sequence). The V end lost 4 bases, the J end lost 6 bases, and 10 bases lay between the germline ends. CDR3 sequence: CASSKQGGNEQFF. The CDR3, as DNA: TGTGCCAGTAGTAAACAAGGTGGCAATGAGCAGTTCTTC.

This clone was counted a single time. The V and J genes are TRBV28 and TRBJ2-1, with a possible D match to TRBD1 (5 bases). The ends were cut back, 5 bases at V and 2 bases at J, with 7 bases in the middle. CDR3 length: 13 residues. Germline lookup yields CDR1 MDHEN and CDR2 SYDVKM. The CDR3 protein is CASSRQTYNEQFF. As DNA, the CDR3 is TGTGCCAGCAGTCGACAGACCTACAATGAGCAGTTCTTC. Based on the CDR3 plus reference TRBV28 and TRBJ2-1, the full variable domain is DVKVTQSSRYLVKRTGEKVFLECVQDMDHENMFWYRQDPGLGLRLIYFSYDVKMKEKGDIPEGYSVSREKKERFSLILESASTNQTSMYLCASSRQTYNEQFFGPGTRLTVL.